These 27 T cell receptor beta chains came from one sample sequenced in a study of T cells in Graves' hyperthyroidism and ophthalmopathy. Amplified TCR beta CDR3 regions came from RNA transcripts. HTBI primers were used for first-round RT-PCR of the TCR CDR3. From the multiplex PCR reads, TCRdb called clonotypes with MiXCR, one entry per CDR3 protein. The table lists about 260,000 distinct CDR3 sequences, roughly 15% of them singletons. Sequences were obtained from blood. All receptors come from a woman aged 18-29 years with Graves' ophthalmopathy.

The chain recombines TRBV7-2 with TRBJ2-1; TRBD2 agrees at 11 bases. Per the germline V gene, CDR1 is SGHTA and CDR2 is FQGNSA. The CDR3 loop spans 19 amino acids. J was trimmed by 0 bases and V by 5 bases; bases with no gene match: 12. The CDR3: CASSPEGLAATSSYNEQFF. As DNA, the CDR3 is TGTGCCAGCAGCCCCGAGGGACTAGCGGCTACAAGCTCCTACAATGAGCAGTTCTTC.

This clonotype was observed once. At one end, the junction sequence differs from germline, possibly due to a read error. The rearrangement uses TRBV30 and TRBJ1-6; a possible D gene is TRBD1 (5 bases). The germline V gene encodes CDR1 GTSNPN and CDR2 SVGIG (reference sequence). This CDR3 spans 13 amino acids. CDR3 sequence reads: CVWSTWGVGEQYF. The CDR3 nucleotides read TGTGTCTGGTCGACGTGGGGGGTTGGGGAGCAGTACTTT.

This clonotype came up many times. The CDR3 DNA follows: TGTGCCAGCAGTTTGGTTACGGGACTCCCCGCCATCGATGAGCAGTTCTTC. This gives the protein CASSLVTGLPAIDEQFF. V usage is TRBV27 and J usage is TRBJ2-1, with a possible D match to TRBD2 (6 bases). The CDR3 is 17 amino acids. In germline, CDR1 is MNHEY, CDR2 SMNVEV (reference sequence). V was clipped by 3 bases and J by 8 bases, with 23 bases between them.

At least ten counts were recorded for this clonotype. The CDR3 sequence: CASSRKTLFRPGGGNEQFF. In nucleotides, the CDR3 is TGTGCCAGCAGTCGTAAAACCCTGTTTCGCCCAGGGGGGGGCAATGAGCAGTTCTTC. This rearrangement joins TRBV6-1 to TRBJ2-1, with D perhaps being TRBD1 or TRBD2 (7 bases each). Germline CDR1 and CDR2: MNHNS and SASEGT. The CDR3 runs to 19 residues. V was clipped by 5 bases and J by 6 bases, with 29 bases between them.

This clonotype has at least ten counts. This chain links TRBV30 with TRBJ2-2, with no clear D. Trimming pared 0 bases from V and 8 bases from J, leaving 7 bases between. Germline V gives CDR1 GTSNPN, CDR2 SVGIG (reference sequence). There are 12 residues in the CDR3. The CDR3, as DNA: TGTGCCTGGAGTGTAGGTTCAGGGGAGCTGTTTTTT. This sequence encodes CAWSVGSGELFF.

This clonotype was seen only a few times. This rearrangement joins TRBV30 to TRBJ1-6, with D tentatively TRBD1 (6 bases). Germline CDR1 and CDR2: GTSNPN and SVGIG (reference sequence). The CDR3 totals 14 residues. The V end lost 1 base, the J end lost 7 bases, and 11 bases lay between the germline ends. CDR3 residues: CAWSAGRGNSPLHF. The CDR3 coding sequence is TGTGCCTGGAGTGCCGGGAGGGGGAATTCACCCCTCCACTTT.

This clonotype appeared many times. The chain carries TRBV7-2 and TRBJ1-1; D unresolved. CDR1 and CDR2 from the germline V gene are SGHTA and FQGNSA. CDR3 size: 13 residues. V shed 2 bases and J shed 3 bases, with 7 bases lying between them. The CDR3 region has the DNA TGTGCCAGCAGCTTAAATACGTACACTGAAGCTTTCTTT. It encodes CASSLNTYTEAFF.

This clonotype was detected ten times or more. V and J are TRBV20-1 and TRBJ2-7; the D gene is possibly TRBD1 (5 bases). The V gene lost 6 bases and the J gene lost 7 bases, with 13 bases spanning the gap. Germline loops: CDR1 DFQATT, CDR2 SNEGSKA (reference sequence). CDR3 length: 11 amino acids. DNA of the CDR3: TGCAGTGCCACGAAGGGGTTGGAGCAGTACTTC. It specifies CSATKGLEQYF.

This clonotype was observed at least ten times. J is TRBJ1-2 and V is TRBV6-1; unclear D gene. The CDR3 has 15 residues. The ends were cut back, 0 bases at V and 7 bases at J, with 15 bases in the middle. The germline CDR1 and CDR2 sequences are MNHNS and SASEGT. The CDR3 nucleotides are TGTGCCAGCAGTGAAGCTCAACAGCTACTGGGTGGCTACACCTTC. Encoded protein: CASSEAQQLLGGYTF.

This clonotype was picked up many times. The chain is built from TRBV5-1 and TRBJ1-1; tentative D call: TRBD1 (5 bases). Germline assignment: CDR1 SGHRS and CDR2 YFSETQ. CDR3 size: 15 residues. Trimming shortened V by 2 bases and J by 1 base, and 12 bases separated the two germline ends. The CDR3 protein is CASSLGGVSNTEAFF. Here the CDR3 DNA reads TGCGCCAGCAGCTTAGGAGGGGTCTCGAACACTGAAGCTTTCTTT.

This clonotype was seen ten or more times. The chain's CDR3 is CASSGYGSEQFF. CDR3 sequence (DNA): TGTGCCAGCAGTGGGTACGGGAGTGAGCAGTTCTTC. The V call is TRBV2, the J call TRBJ2-1, with a tentative D call TRBD2 (6 bases). V was pared by 4 bases and J by 9 bases, with 10 bases between. Germline lookup yields CDR1 SNHLY and CDR2 FYNNEI. This CDR3 has 12 amino acids.

This clonotype was recorded many times. V gene TRBV6-1 combines with J gene TRBJ1-2, with a weak D call TRBD1 (5 bases). Trimming pared 2 bases from V and 7 bases from J, leaving 11 bases between. The CDR3 consists of 13 residues. Germline assignment: CDR1 MNHNS and CDR2 SASEGT. The CDR3, as DNA: TGTGCCAGCAGTGAAACTTCAGGGATTGGCTACACCTTC. Translation: CASSETSGIGYTF.

This clonotype was counted ten times or more. The chain has TRBV18 and TRBJ2-3, with D perhaps matching TRBD1 (5 bases). V dropped 2 bases and J dropped 8 bases, with 17 bases sitting between them. The germline CDR1 and CDR2 sequences are KGHSH and LQKENI. The CDR3 is 15 residues long. The DNA of the CDR3 is TGTGCCAGCTCACCATCGACAGAGCCAACTGGTACGCAGTATTTT. It translates to CASSPSTEPTGTQYF.

In its sample, this clonotype was seen many times. V and J are TRBV20-1 and TRBJ2-3, with D possibly being TRBD2 (5 bases). Deletions cut 3 bases from V and 9 bases from J, with 16 bases between. Germline V gives CDR1 DFQATT, CDR2 SNEGSKA (reference sequence). The CDR3 sequence is 13 residues long. CDR3 nucleotide sequence: TGCAGTGCTAGTCCCCCCATTAGAGGGACGCAGTATTTT. Translation: CSASPPIRGTQYF.

In its sample, this clonotype was seen a few times. The chain joins TRBV7-9 to TRBJ1-1; no definite D call. The V end was cut by 5 bases, the J end by 4 bases, with 17 bases between. The CDR3 totals 15 residues. Germline CDR1 reads SEHNR; CDR2 reads FQNEAQ (reference sequence). As DNA, the CDR3 is TGTGCCAGCAGCCCGCGGCTTGTGGTCGGCACTGAAGCTTTCTTT. Its protein product is CASSPRLVVGTEAFF.

This chain uses TRBV7-2 with TRBJ2-2; 9 bases fit TRBD1. Unmatched junction bases numbered 9, after V lost 9 bases and J lost 7 bases. The CDR3 totals 14 residues. The germline V gene has CDR1 SGHTA and CDR2 FQGNSA. CDR3 nucleotide sequence: TGTGCCAGTCAAAAACAGGGGGCGAACGGGGAGCTGTTTTTT. Translating it yields CASQKQGANGELFF.

This clonotype has at least ten counts. The chain employs TRBV5-1 and TRBJ2-3, with 7 bases aligning to TRBD2. The V segment lost 4 bases and the J segment 3 bases; nucleotides outside the gene matches: 8. The CDR3 loop spans 15 amino acids. Germline V gene lookup returns CDR1 SGHRS and CDR2 YFSETQ. CDR3 nucleotide sequence: TGCGCCAGCAGCGGGGCGGGAGAAGTTACAGATACGCAGTATTTT. Its protein is CASSGAGEVTDTQYF.

In its sample, this clonotype was seen many times. This sequence joins TRBV7-6 and TRBJ1-1, with a possible D match to TRBD1 (5 bases). Germline V gene sequence: CDR1 SGHVS, CDR2 FNYEAQ. The V and J ends lost 7 bases and 0 bases respectively, with 15 bases between them. This CDR3 has 15 residues. CDR3 coding DNA: TGTGCCAGCAAGCGAGACAGCTACATGAACACTGAAGCTTTCTTT. It yields the protein CASKRDSYMNTEAFF.

This clonotype has a count of ten or more. The gene calls are TRBV5-1 and TRBJ2-1, with 8 bases matching TRBD2. This CDR3 comprises 15 residues. Germline loops: CDR1 SGHRS, CDR2 YFSETQ. Unmatched junction bases numbered 6, after V lost 3 bases and J lost 4 bases. The CDR3 sequence: CASSSEAGDYNEQFF. In nucleotides, the CDR3 is TGCGCCAGCAGCTCGGAAGCGGGGGATTACAATGAGCAGTTCTTC.

In its sample, this clonotype was seen many times. The chain couples TRBV19 to TRBJ2-7; TRBD1 matches at 9 bases. The CDR3 contains 14 residues. CDR1 LNHDA and CDR2 SQIVND come from the germline V gene (reference sequence). V shed 7 bases and J 3 bases; nucleotides not matched to a gene: 7. The CDR3, as DNA: TGTGCCAGTACCCCGGGGACAGGGAGCTACGAGCAGTACTTC. It is translated as CASTPGTGSYEQYF.

This clonotype was recorded at least ten times. The genes are TRBV28 and TRBJ2-3; 7 bases map to TRBD1. CDR3 size: 13 residues. V dropped 7 bases and J dropped 6; count of bases not matched to a gene: 7. Germline CDR1 and CDR2: MDHEN and SYDVKM. The CDR3 protein is CASTGQVYDTQYF. CDR3 in DNA: TGTGCCAGCACCGGACAGGTATACGATACGCAGTATTTT.

This clonotype came up many times. V usage is TRBV27 and J usage is TRBJ2-3; TRBD2 matches 13 bases. This CDR3 comprises 16 residues. V was pared by 3 bases and J by 6 bases, with 6 bases of the junction left unmatched. CDR1 and CDR2 (germline): MNHEY, SMNVEV (reference sequence). This CDR3 is CASSFGLAGEADTQYF. The DNA of the CDR3 is TGTGCCAGCAGTTTCGGACTAGCGGGAGAAGCGGATACGCAGTATTTT.

There are many counts of this clonotype. The CDR3 loop reads CAWSVQGGRTEAFF. The CDR3 nucleotides are TGTGCCTGGAGTGTACAGGGGGGGCGAACTGAAGCTTTCTTT. The V call is TRBV30, the J call TRBJ1-1; 8 bases are shared with TRBD1. Unmatched junction bases numbered 5, after V lost 0 bases and J lost 5 bases. From germline, CDR1 is GTSNPN and CDR2 SVGIG (reference sequence). This CDR3 region has 14 residues.

A remark on this clonotype: Given a much more abundant clone one base away, this may be a read error. The chain employs TRBV12-3 or TRBV12-4 and TRBJ1-5, with D possibly TRBD1 on 5 matching bases. The CDR3 totals 14 residues. CDR3 residues: CASNLGPGSPPQHF. CDR3 bases: TGTGCCAGCAATTTAGGTCCAGGGAGCCCGCCCCAGCATTTT.

This clonotype appeared a single time. V and J are TRBV7-3 and TRBJ2-7; 14 nucleotides align to TRBD2. From germline, CDR1 is SGHTA and CDR2 FQGTGA. The CDR3 is 16 amino acids. Unmatched junction bases numbered 7, after V lost 5 bases and J lost 4 bases. CDR3 DNA sequence: TGTGCCAGCAGCCCTGGACTAGCGGGAGGAAGGTACGAGCAGTACTTC. It specifies CASSPGLAGGRYEQYF.

Only one count was recorded for this clonotype. V is TRBV20-1 and J is TRBJ2-7; 14 bases line up with TRBD2. CDR1 DFQATT and CDR2 SNEGSKA come from the germline V gene (reference sequence). The CDR3 has 14 amino acids. Unmatched junction bases numbered 2, after V lost 3 bases and J lost 4 bases. CDR3 coding DNA: TGCAGTGCTAGGACTAGCGGGAGGGTGTACGAGCAGTACTTC. This encodes CSARTSGRVYEQYF.

At least ten counts were recorded for this clonotype. The chain employs TRBV5-4 and TRBJ2-6; D is ambiguous. Trimming shortened V by 0 bases and J by 0 bases, and 4 bases separated the two germline ends. Per the germline V gene, CDR1 is SGHNT and CDR2 is YYREEE (reference sequence). The CDR3 has 15 amino acids. This CDR3 is CASSLGHSGANVLTF. CDR3 sequence (DNA): TGTGCCAGCAGCTTGGGTCACTCTGGGGCCAACGTCCTGACTTTC.